Shown below are 14 T cell receptor beta chains from a single sample sequenced in a study of cytomegalovirus exposure and HLA in healthy donors listed by TCRdb under 2017. The method behind the library was the immunoSEQ multiplex PCR assay. In TCRdb, the immuneACCESS table is reduced to in-frame sequences with V and J assigned. These tables do not hold every clone; where another copy was compared, an unresolved V gene accounts for under half, and the others remain unexplained. For this sample the table gives about 63,000 clones, of which about 95% were detected only once. The top ten clonotypes cover roughly 7.3% of the sample. Material for sequencing was PBMCs. The receptors stem from a woman aged 18 to 35 in good health and CMV-seropositive.

The V call is TRBV19, the J call TRBJ1-3; 7 positions agree with TRBD1. J gave up 4 bases and V 5 bases, and 11 bases lay outside the gene matches. This CDR3 is built from 16 residues. Germline V gives CDR1 LNHDA, CDR2 SQIVND (reference sequence). The CDR3 here is CASSGGQPWAGNTIYF. The CDR3 DNA reads TGTGCCAGTAGTGGGGGACAGCCGTGGGCCGGAAACACCATATATTTT. Drawing the rest from reference TRBV19 and TRBJ1-3, the complete variable domain is DGGITQSPKYLFRKEGQNVTLSCEQNLNHDAMYWYRQDPGQGLRLIYYSQIVNDFQKGDIAEGYSVSREKKESFPLTVTSAQKNPTAFYLCASSGGQPWAGNTIYFGEGSWLTVV.

The V and J genes are TRBV6-5 and TRBJ1-1; no clear D. The CDR3 has 13 amino acids. V dropped 0 bases and J dropped 5 bases, with 7 bases sitting between them. Germline V CDR1 and CDR2: MNHEY, SVGAGI. The CDR3 region is CASSYSQYTEAFF. The CDR3 nucleotides are TGTGCCAGCAGTTACTCGCAGTATACTGAAGCTTTCTTT.

The DNA for the CDR3 is TGTGCCAGCAGCTTCTATGACGACAGGGAACTGTTTTTT. Its protein product is CASSFYDDRELFF. V is TRBV5-4 and J is TRBJ1-4; 7 bases match TRBD1. V gave up 2 bases and J gave up 12 bases; unmatched junction bases: 7. This CDR3 is built from 13 residues. From germline, CDR1 is SGHNT and CDR2 YYREEE (reference sequence).

V is TRBV29-1 and J is TRBJ2-3; 9 positions agree with TRBD2. The CDR3 loop spans 14 amino acids. Germline CDR1 is SQVTM and CDR2 is ANQGSEA. The trim removed 5 bases at V and 5 bases at J, leaving 8 bases unmatched. The CDR3 here is CSVLDSGRGDTQYF. The CDR3, as DNA: TGCAGCGTTCTAGATAGCGGGAGAGGAGATACGCAGTATTTT.

This clone was seen a single time. V gene TRBV7-2 combines with J gene TRBJ2-2; D might be TRBD1 (5 bases). V was clipped by 6 bases and J by 0 bases, with 11 bases between them. This CDR3 is built from 15 residues. Germline assignment: CDR1 SGHTA and CDR2 FQGNSA. Written as DNA, the CDR3 is TGTGCCAGCAGTCCAAGGACACCGAACACCGGGGAGCTGTTTTTT. Its translation: CASSPRTPNTGELFF. The full variable domain, its missing parts supplied by reference TRBV7-2 and TRBJ2-2, is GAGVSQSPSNKVTEKGKDVELRCDPISGHTALYWYRQSLGQGLEFLIYFQGNSAPDKSGLPSDRFSAERTGGSVSTLTIQRTQQEDSAVYLCASSPRTPNTGELFFGEGSRLTVL.

The chain uses TRBV7-6 and TRBJ2-1, with TRBD2 identical over 8 bases. The CDR3 is made up of 15 amino acids. J lost 5 bases, V lost 7 bases, and 10 bases had no gene match. Germline V gene sequence: CDR1 SGHVS, CDR2 FNYEAQ. The CDR3: CASTRGGGNDNEQFF. The CDR3 DNA reads as TGTGCCAGCACCCGGGGGGGCGGTAACGACAATGAGCAGTTCTTC.

The chain recombines TRBV28 with TRBJ2-2; D not resolved. Between the trimmed V and J ends, which lost 3 bases and 5 bases, there was a span of 16 bases. The CDR3 loop spans 16 amino acids. Germline V CDR1 and CDR2: MDHEN, SYDVKM. Here the CDR3 DNA reads TGTGCCAGCAGTTTCGGCAAGGAGTCTCGGACCGGGGAGCTGTTTTTT. Translated: CASSFGKESRTGELFF.

This clone was seen only a few times. This sequence joins TRBV14 and TRBJ1-1; D unresolved. Per germline, CDR1 SGHDN and CDR2 FVKESK. The CDR3 covers 14 residues. Trimming removed 5 bases at V and 5 bases at J, with 15 bases between. CDR3 sequence reads: CASSKGMGRTEAFF. As DNA, the CDR3 is TGTGCCAGCAGCAAAGGGATGGGGAGAACTGAAGCTTTCTTT.

The V and J genes are TRBV5-5 and TRBJ1-6; D possibly corresponds to TRBD1 (6 bases). Germline V gene data show CDR1 as SGHKS and CDR2 as YYEKEE (reference sequence). This CDR3 is 20 amino acids long. Trimming left V 1 base short and J 3 bases short, with 23 bases between. For the CDR3, the DNA is TGTGCCAGCAGCTTGTGGGGGGGATCGACCGGGACAAGCTATAATTCACCCCTCCACTTT. Translating it yields CASSLWGGSTGTSYNSPLHF.

J is TRBJ1-5 and V is TRBV28; 8 nucleotides align to TRBD1. V gave up 6 bases and J gave up 3 bases; unmatched junction bases: 7. Germline CDR1 and CDR2: MDHEN and SYDVKM. CDR3 length equals 15 residues. The CDR3 loop reads CASRGDRFDNQPQHF. The CDR3 bases are TGTGCCAGCAGAGGGGACAGGTTCGACAATCAGCCCCAGCATTTT.

V and J are TRBV27 and TRBJ2-2; 8 positions agree with TRBD1. Trimming took 5 bases from V and 5 from J; bases not matched to a gene: 13. This CDR3 comprises 17 residues. CDR1 is MNHEY and CDR2 is SMNVEV in the germline V gene (reference sequence). CDR3 amino acids: CASSARQGPVWTGELFF. The CDR3 coding sequence is TGTGCCAGCAGTGCCCGACAGGGGCCGGTCTGGACCGGGGAGCTGTTTTTT.

The chain links TRBV11-3 to TRBJ2-7, with a possible D match to TRBD2 (6 bases). Germline V gene sequence: CDR1 SGHNT, CDR2 YENEEA. The V end lost 0 bases, the J end lost 5 bases, and 14 bases lay between the germline ends. This CDR3 is built from 15 residues. The CDR3 region is CASSLEPGLSDEQYF. The CDR3 DNA reads as TGTGCCAGCAGCTTAGAACCGGGACTGTCAGACGAGCAGTACTTC. The whole variable domain, filled in from reference TRBV11-3 and TRBJ2-7, reads EAGVVQSPRYKIIEKKQPVAFWCNPISGHNTLYWYLQNLGQGPELLIRYENEEAVDDSQLPKDRFSAERLKGVDSTLKIQPAELGDSAVYLCASSLEPGLSDEQYFGPGTRLTVT.

The V gene is TRBV19, the J gene TRBJ1-2, with D unresolved. The CDR3 contains 12 residues. Germline CDR1 reads LNHDA; CDR2 reads SQIVND (reference sequence). V was trimmed by 11 bases and J by 2 bases, leaving 12 bases between them. This chain's CDR3 is CASKSGNYGYTF. As DNA, the CDR3 is TGTGCCTCCAAGTCAGGAAACTATGGCTACACCTTC.

The J gene is TRBJ2-7, the V gene TRBV4-1; TRBD2 matches 7 bases. Germline V gives CDR1 MGHRA, CDR2 YSYEKL. The J segment lost 5 bases and the V segment lost 1 base, leaving 8 bases of the junction unmatched. The CDR3 spans 15 residues. The DNA of the CDR3 is TGCGCCAGCAGCCAAGGCGGGGGAAGGGCCAACGAGCAGTACTTC. The encoded protein is CASSQGGGRANEQYF.